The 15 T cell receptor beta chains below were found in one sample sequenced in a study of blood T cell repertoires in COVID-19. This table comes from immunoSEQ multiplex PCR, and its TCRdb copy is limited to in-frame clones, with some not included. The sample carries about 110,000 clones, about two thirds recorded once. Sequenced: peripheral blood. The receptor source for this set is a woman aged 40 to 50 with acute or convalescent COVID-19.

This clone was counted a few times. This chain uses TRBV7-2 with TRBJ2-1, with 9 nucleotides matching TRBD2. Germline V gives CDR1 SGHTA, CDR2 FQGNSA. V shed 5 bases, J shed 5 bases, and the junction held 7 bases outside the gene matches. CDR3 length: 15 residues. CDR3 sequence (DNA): TGTGCCAGCAGCGCGCCGGGACTAGCAAACAATGAGCAGTTCTTC. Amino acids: CASSAPGLANNEQFF.

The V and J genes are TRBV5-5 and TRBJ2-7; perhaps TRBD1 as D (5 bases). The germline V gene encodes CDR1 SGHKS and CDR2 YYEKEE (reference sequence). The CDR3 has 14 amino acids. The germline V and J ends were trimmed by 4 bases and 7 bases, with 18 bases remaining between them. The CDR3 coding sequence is TGTGCCAGCAGCCCTGGTGGACACCTTTCAGAGCAGTACTTC. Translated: CASSPGGHLSEQYF. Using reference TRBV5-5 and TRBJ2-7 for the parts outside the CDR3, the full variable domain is DAGVTQSPTHLIKTRGQQVTLRCSPISGHKSVSWYQQVLGQGPQFIFQYYEKEERGRGNFPDRFSARQFPNYSSELNVNALLLGDSALYLCASSPGGHLSEQYFGPGTRLTVT.

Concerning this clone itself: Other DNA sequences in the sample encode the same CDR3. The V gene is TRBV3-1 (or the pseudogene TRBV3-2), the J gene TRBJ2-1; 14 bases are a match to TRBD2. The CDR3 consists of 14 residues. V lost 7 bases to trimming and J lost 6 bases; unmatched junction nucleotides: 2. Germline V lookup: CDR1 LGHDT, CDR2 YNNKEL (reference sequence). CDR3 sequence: CASTGLAGGNEQFF. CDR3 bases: TGTGCCAGCACCGGACTAGCGGGGGGCAATGAGCAGTTCTTC.

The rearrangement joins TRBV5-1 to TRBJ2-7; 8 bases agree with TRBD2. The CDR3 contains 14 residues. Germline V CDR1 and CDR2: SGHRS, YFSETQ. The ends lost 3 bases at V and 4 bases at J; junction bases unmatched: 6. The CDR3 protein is CASSSGLASYEQYF. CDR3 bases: TGCGCCAGCAGCTCAGGACTAGCAAGTTACGAGCAGTACTTC.

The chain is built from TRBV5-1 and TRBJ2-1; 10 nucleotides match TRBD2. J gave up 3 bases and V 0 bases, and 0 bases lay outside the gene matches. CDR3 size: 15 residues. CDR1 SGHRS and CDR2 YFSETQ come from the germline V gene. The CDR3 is CASSLGLAGYNEQFF. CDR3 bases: TGCGCCAGCAGCTTGGGACTAGCGGGCTACAATGAGCAGTTCTTC.

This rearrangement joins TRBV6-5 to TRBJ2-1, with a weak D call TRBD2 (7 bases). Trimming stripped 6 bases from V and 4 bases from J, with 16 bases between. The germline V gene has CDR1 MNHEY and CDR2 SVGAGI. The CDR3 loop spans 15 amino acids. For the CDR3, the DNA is TGTGCCAGCAGCCCGGAGGGGGGGCCTTACAATGAGCAGTTCTTC. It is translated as CASSPEGGPYNEQFF.

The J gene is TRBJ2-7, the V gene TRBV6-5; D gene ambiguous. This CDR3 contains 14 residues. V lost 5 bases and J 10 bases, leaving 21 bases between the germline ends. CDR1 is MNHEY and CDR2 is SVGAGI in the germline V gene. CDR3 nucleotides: TGTGCCAGCAGTCCCTCCAGGATGATACCCGAACAGTACTTC. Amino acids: CASSPSRMIPEQYF.

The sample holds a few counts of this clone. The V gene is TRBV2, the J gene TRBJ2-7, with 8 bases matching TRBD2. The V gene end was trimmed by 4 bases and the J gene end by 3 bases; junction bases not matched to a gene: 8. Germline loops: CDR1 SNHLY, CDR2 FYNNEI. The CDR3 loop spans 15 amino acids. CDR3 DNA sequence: TGTGCCAGCAGTGGCGGGGGGACGGCTGTCTACGAGCAGTACTTC. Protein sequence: CASSGGGTAVYEQYF.

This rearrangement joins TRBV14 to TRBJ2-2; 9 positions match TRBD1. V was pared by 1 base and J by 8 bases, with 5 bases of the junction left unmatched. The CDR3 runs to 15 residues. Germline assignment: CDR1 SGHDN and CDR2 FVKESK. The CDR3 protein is CASSQGTGVPGELFF. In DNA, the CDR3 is TGTGCCAGCAGCCAAGGGACAGGGGTCCCTGGGGAGCTGTTTTTT.

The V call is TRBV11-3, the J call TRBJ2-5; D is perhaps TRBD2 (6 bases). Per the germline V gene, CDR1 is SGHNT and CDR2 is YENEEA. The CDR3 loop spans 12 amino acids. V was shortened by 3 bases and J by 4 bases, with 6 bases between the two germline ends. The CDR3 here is CASSFSGETQYF. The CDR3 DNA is TGTGCCAGCAGCTTTAGCGGAGAGACCCAGTACTTC.

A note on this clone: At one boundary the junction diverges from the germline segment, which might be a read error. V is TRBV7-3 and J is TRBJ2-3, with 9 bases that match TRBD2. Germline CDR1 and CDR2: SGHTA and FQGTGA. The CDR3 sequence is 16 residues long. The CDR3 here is CASSLTAGGRTDTQYF. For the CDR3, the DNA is TGTGCCAGCAGCCTAACAGCGGGGGGCCGCACAGATACGCAGTATTTT. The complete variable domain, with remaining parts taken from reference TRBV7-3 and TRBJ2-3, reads GAGVSQTPSNKVTEKGKYVELRCDPISGHTALYWYRQSLGQGPEFLIYFQGTGAADDSGLPNDRFFAVRPEGSVSTLKIQRTERGDSAVYLCASSLTAGGRTDTQYFGPGTRLTVL.

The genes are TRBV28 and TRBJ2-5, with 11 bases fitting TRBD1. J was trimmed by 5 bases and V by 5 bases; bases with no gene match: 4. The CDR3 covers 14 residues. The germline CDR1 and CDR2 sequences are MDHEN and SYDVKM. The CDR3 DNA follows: TGTGCCAGCAGTGGGGACAGGGGGTGGGAGACCCAGTACTTC. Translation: CASSGDRGWETQYF. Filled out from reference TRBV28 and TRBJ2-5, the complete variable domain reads DVKVTQSSRYLVKRTGEKVFLECVQDMDHENMFWYRQDPGLGLRLIYFSYDVKMKEKGDIPEGYSVSREKKERFSLILESASTNQTSMYLCASSGDRGWETQYFGPGTRLLVL.

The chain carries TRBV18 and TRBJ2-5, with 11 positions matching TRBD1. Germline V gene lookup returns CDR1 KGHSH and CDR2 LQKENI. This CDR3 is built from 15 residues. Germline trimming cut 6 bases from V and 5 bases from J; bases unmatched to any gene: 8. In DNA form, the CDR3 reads TGTGCCAGCTCGCCTGGACAGGGGGCAGGGGAGACCCAGTACTTC. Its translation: CASSPGQGAGETQYF.

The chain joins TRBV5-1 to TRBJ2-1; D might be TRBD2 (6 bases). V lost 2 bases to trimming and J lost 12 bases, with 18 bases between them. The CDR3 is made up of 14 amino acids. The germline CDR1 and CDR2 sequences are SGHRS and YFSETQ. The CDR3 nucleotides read TGCGCCAGCAGCTTCCGGGACTCCCCAATGATGCAGTTCTTC. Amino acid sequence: CASSFRDSPMMQFF.

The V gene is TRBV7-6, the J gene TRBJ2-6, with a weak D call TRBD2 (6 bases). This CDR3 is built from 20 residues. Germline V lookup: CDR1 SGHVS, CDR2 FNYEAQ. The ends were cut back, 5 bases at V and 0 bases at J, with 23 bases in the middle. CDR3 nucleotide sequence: TGTGCCAGCAGCCTAGAACTCGCGGGACCAGGCGTCTCTGGGGCCAACGTCCTGACTTTC. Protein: CASSLELAGPGVSGANVLTF.